These 14 T cell receptor beta chains share one sample of origin, sequenced in a study of T-cell reconstitution after alpha-beta-depleted transplantation in children. The TCRbeta library incorporated unique molecular identifiers. From the PCR reads, TCRdb called clonotypes with MiXCR, one entry per CDR3 protein. Here the sample spans hundreds of thousands of distinct CDR3 sequences, just under 8.5% being singletons. This material consisted of PBMCs, mostly from graft donor cells, taken 180 days after TCRalphabeta/CD19-depleted stem cell transplant. All receptors derive from a male patient younger than 18 who had a stem cell transplant for acute lymphoblastic leukemia, so the T cells may come from the graft donor.

This clonotype was counted at least ten times. The V and J genes are TRBV27 and TRBJ2-7, with TRBD2 matching 7 bases. Per germline, CDR1 MNHEY and CDR2 SMNVEV (reference sequence). With 0 bases clipped from V and 2 bases from J, the junction kept 4 bases outside the gene matches. The CDR3 spans 15 residues. The CDR3 DNA follows: TGTGCCAGCAGTTTATCTGGGCGGGGGACCTACGAGCAGTACTTC. Translating it yields CASSLSGRGTYEQYF.

This clonotype was seen many times. This rearrangement joins TRBV12-3 or TRBV12-4 to TRBJ1-3; possibly TRBD1 for D (6 bases). CDR3 length: 13 amino acids. Trimming removed 7 bases at V and 3 bases at J, with 10 bases between. CDR3 protein: CASNLRGGNTIYF. In DNA, the CDR3 is TGTGCCAGCAACCTCAGGGGTGGAAACACCATATATTTT.

This clonotype was counted many times. V usage is TRBV11-3 and J usage is TRBJ2-2, with no clear D. The CDR3 is 14 residues long. V shed 5 bases and J shed 0 bases, with 7 bases lying between them. Germline V gene lookup returns CDR1 SGHNT and CDR2 YENEEA. CDR3 sequence reads: CASSALPNTGELFF. CDR3 in DNA: TGTGCCAGCAGCGCCCTACCGAACACCGGGGAGCTGTTTTTT.

This clonotype was counted ten times or more. In nucleotides, the CDR3 is TGTGCCAGCAGTCCTCGGACTAGCGGGAGCCCCGAGGGGTACTTC. It specifies CASSPRTSGSPEGYF. The chain recombines TRBV28 with TRBJ2-7; 13 bases align to TRBD2. Losses at the gene ends were 5 bases for V and 12 bases for J; bases not matched to a gene: 13. Per the germline V gene, CDR1 is MDHEN and CDR2 is SYDVKM. CDR3 size: 15 residues.

This clonotype occurred many times. V usage is TRBV19 and J usage is TRBJ2-1; D is uncertain. Deletions cut 1 base from V and 4 bases from J, with 2 bases between. The CDR3 sequence is 12 residues long. Germline CDR1 reads LNHDA; CDR2 reads SQIVND (reference sequence). The CDR3 spells CASSIGYNEQFF. In DNA form, the CDR3 reads TGTGCCAGTAGTATAGGTTACAATGAGCAGTTCTTC.

This chain connects TRBV2 to TRBJ1-4; D unclear. The CDR3 is 18 residues long. Germline V gives CDR1 SNHLY, CDR2 FYNNEI. V lost 3 bases to trimming and J lost 2 bases, with 19 bases between them. The CDR3 protein is CASSEPVRGPQTNEKLFF. In nucleotides, the CDR3 is TGTGCCAGCAGTGAGCCCGTCAGAGGGCCTCAGACTAATGAAAAACTGTTTTTT.

This clonotype was seen at least ten times. The chain combines TRBV20-1 with TRBJ2-1; D assignment may be TRBD1 or TRBD2 (5 bases each). The ends were cut back, 0 bases at V and 7 bases at J, with 13 bases in the middle. Germline loops: CDR1 DFQATT, CDR2 SNEGSKA (reference sequence). This CDR3 has 14 residues. The CDR3 spells CSAREPEGFNEQFF. The CDR3 DNA reads as TGCAGTGCTAGAGAACCCGAGGGGTTTAATGAGCAGTTCTTC.

This clonotype was counted many times. This chain joins TRBV7-2 and TRBJ1-1; perhaps TRBD1 as D (5 bases). V gave up 1 base and J gave up 4 bases, with 16 bases separating them. CDR3 length: 16 amino acids. From germline, CDR1 is SGHTA and CDR2 FQGNSA. CDR3 sequence: CASSLGPDRSSTEAFF. The CDR3, as DNA: TGTGCCAGCAGCTTAGGACCCGACAGAAGTTCCACTGAAGCTTTCTTT.

This clonotype was counted many times. The rearrangement uses TRBV9 and TRBJ2-6; D may be TRBD2 (6 bases). The germline V gene encodes CDR1 SGDLS and CDR2 YYNGEE. V lost 0 bases and J lost 1, with 14 bases in between. There are 18 residues in the CDR3. The CDR3 is CASSVERDGGSGANVLTF. The CDR3 coding sequence is TGTGCCAGCAGCGTAGAACGGGACGGGGGTTCTGGGGCCAACGTCCTGACTTTC.

There are a few counts of this clonotype. This sequence joins TRBV11-2 and TRBJ2-2; D call uncertain. The CDR3 spans 15 residues. Germline CDR1 is SGHAT and CDR2 is FQNNGV. V gave up 3 bases and J gave up 3 bases, with 11 bases separating them. This chain's CDR3 is CASSFNSRDTGELFF. CDR3 DNA: TGTGCCAGCAGCTTTAACTCTAGGGACACCGGGGAGCTGTTTTTT. Full variable domain (outside the CDR3, taken from reference TRBV11-2 and TRBJ2-2): EAGVAQSPRYKIIEKRQSVAFWCNPISGHATLYWYQQILGQGPKLLIQFQNNGVVDDSQLPKDRFSAERLKGVDSTLKIQPAKLEDSAVYLCASSFNSRDTGELFFGEGSRLTVL.

The chain carries TRBV27 and TRBJ2-2; 12 bases align to TRBD2. With 3 bases clipped from V and 0 bases from J, the junction kept 11 bases outside the gene matches. The CDR3 has 20 residues. CDR1 is MNHEY and CDR2 is SMNVEV in the germline V gene (reference sequence). CDR3 region: CASSFLRTSGKGPNTGELFF. CDR3 sequence (DNA): TGTGCCAGCAGTTTCCTACGGACTAGCGGGAAAGGCCCGAACACCGGGGAGCTGTTTTTT.

This clonotype has ten or more counts. This chain uses TRBV27 with TRBJ1-1; TRBD1 might be the D (6 bases). There are 13 residues in the CDR3. The V gene's germline CDR1 is MNHEY and CDR2 SMNVEV (reference sequence). Trimming shortened V by 3 bases and J by 4 bases, and 9 bases separated the two germline ends. The CDR3 coding sequence is TGTGCCAGCAGTTTTAGGGGGGGCACTGAAGCTTTCTTT. This sequence encodes CASSFRGGTEAFF.

This clonotype came up many times. The CDR3 region has the DNA TGCAGTGCTAGCCCGGGTTCGGGGAACTACAATGAGCAGTTCTTC. Translated: CSASPGSGNYNEQFF. The chain carries TRBV20-1 and TRBJ2-1; tentatively, D is TRBD2 (5 bases). Trimming left V 3 bases short and J 3 bases short, with 15 bases between. The CDR3 extends over 15 amino acids. The germline CDR1 and CDR2 sequences are DFQATT and SNEGSKA (reference sequence).

This clonotype was seen repeatedly, ten times or more. The rearrangement joins TRBV4-2 to TRBJ2-5; D is ambiguous. This CDR3 spans 13 amino acids. Germline V gene data show CDR1 as LGHNA and CDR2 as YNFKEQ. With 3 bases removed from V and 3 bases from J, the gap between germline ends came to 8 bases. DNA for the CDR3: TGTGCCAGCAGCCAGCACTTGAAAGAGACCCAGTACTTC. It yields the protein CASSQHLKETQYF.